This T cell receptor beta chain is drawn from a study of T cells in Graves' hyperthyroidism and ophthalmopathy. Broader study findings: A model built on 13 V-J features separated ophthalmopathy from stable hyperthyroidism. For ophthalmopathy, model prediction preceded onset by a median around 7 months.

Many counts were recorded for this clonotype. What it recognizes is unknown. There were TCR beta CDR3 regions amplified from RNA transcripts. With the HTBI primer set, the TCR CDR3 went through a first round of RT-PCR. In TCRdb, the multiplex PCR reads were re-called with MiXCR into one record per CDR3 protein. The sample contains some 600,000 distinct CDR3 sequences, around 45% of which appear only once. The germline CDR1 and CDR2 sequences are LNHNV and YYDKDF (reference sequence). V was trimmed by 8 bases and J by 0 bases, leaving 7 bases between them. This CDR3 is built from 13 residues. When ophthalmopathy did not progress within 18 months, Graves' hyperthyroidism was considered stable. Researchers barred patients who had uncontrolled infection, other autoimmune disease, pregnancy or lactation.

The receptor's source is a woman younger than 30 with Graves' hyperthyroidism. V and J are TRBV15 and TRBJ2-2, with unresolved D. Sample: peripheral blood or thyroid tissue (not recorded which). The CDR3 reads CATAPSNTGELFF. The CDR3 region has the DNA TGTGCCACCGCACCTTCGAACACCGGGGAGCTGTTTTTT.